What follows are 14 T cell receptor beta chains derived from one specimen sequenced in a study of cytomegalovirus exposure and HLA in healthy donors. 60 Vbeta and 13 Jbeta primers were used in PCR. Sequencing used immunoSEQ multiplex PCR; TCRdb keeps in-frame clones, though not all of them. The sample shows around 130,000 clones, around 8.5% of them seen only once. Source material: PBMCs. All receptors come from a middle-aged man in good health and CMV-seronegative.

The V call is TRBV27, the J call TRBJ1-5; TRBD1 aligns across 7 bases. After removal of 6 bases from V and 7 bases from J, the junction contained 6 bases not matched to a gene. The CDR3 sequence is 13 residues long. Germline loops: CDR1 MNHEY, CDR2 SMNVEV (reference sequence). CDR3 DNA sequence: TGTGCCAGCAGGAGACAGGGAGACCAGCCCCAGCATTTT. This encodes CASRRQGDQPQHF.

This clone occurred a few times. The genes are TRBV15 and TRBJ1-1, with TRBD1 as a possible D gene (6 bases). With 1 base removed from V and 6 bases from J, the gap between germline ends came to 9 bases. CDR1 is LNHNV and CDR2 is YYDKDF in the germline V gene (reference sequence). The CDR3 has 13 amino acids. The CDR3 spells CATSRVQGAEAFF. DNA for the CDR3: TGTGCCACCAGCAGAGTACAGGGTGCTGAAGCTTTCTTT. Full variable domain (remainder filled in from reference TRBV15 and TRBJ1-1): DAMVIQNPRYQVTQFGKPVTLSCSQTLNHNVMYWYQQKSSQAPKLLFHYYDKDFNNEADTPDNFQSRRPNTSFCFLDIRSPGLGDTAMYLCATSRVQGAEAFFGQGTRLTVV.

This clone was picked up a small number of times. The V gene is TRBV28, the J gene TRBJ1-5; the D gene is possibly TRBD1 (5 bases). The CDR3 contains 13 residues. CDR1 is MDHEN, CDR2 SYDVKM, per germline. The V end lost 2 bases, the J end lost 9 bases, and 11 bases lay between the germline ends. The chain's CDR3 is CASSLGGTRPQHF. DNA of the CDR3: TGTGCCAGCAGTTTAGGCGGGACGAGGCCCCAGCATTTT.

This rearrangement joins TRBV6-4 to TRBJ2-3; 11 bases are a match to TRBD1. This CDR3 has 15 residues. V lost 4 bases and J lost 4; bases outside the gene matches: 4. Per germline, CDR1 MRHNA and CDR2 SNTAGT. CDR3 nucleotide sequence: TGTGCCAGCAGTGCCTCGGGACAGGGGGCAGATACGCAGTATTTT. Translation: CASSASGQGADTQYF.

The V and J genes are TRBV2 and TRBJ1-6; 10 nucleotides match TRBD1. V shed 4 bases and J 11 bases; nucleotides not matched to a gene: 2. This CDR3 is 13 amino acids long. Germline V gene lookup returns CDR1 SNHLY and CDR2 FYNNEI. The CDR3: CASSGDRGAPLHF. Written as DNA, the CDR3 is TGTGCCAGCAGTGGGGACAGGGGTGCACCCCTCCACTTT.

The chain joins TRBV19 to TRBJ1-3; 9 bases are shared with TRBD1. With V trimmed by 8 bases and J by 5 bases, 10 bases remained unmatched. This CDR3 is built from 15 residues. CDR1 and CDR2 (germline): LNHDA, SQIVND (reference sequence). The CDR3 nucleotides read TGTGCCAGTGGGGCTGGACAGGGGATGAGAAACACCATATATTTT. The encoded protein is CASGAGQGMRNTIYF.

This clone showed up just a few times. The CDR3 region has the DNA TGTGCCATCAGTGAGGGGAGCTCCTACAATGAGCAGTTCTTC. This codes for CAISEGSSYNEQFF. V and J are TRBV10-3 and TRBJ2-1; D perhaps matches TRBD2 (5 bases). The V end was cut by 2 bases, the J end by 0 bases, with 5 bases between. CDR3 size: 14 residues. The V gene's germline CDR1 is ENHRY and CDR2 SYGVKD.

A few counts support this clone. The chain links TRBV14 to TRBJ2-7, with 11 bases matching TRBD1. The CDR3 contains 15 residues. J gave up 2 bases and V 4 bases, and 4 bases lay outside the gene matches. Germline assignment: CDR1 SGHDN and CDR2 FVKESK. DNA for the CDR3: TGTGCCAGCAGCCCTGGGACAGGGGGAACCTACGAGCAGTACTTC. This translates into CASSPGTGGTYEQYF.

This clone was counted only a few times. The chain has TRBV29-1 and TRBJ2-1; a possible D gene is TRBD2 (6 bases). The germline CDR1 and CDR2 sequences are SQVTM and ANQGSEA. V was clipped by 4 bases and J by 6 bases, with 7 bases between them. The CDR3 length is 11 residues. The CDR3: CSVGGVNEQFF. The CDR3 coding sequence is TGCAGCGTTGGCGGGGTCAATGAGCAGTTCTTC.

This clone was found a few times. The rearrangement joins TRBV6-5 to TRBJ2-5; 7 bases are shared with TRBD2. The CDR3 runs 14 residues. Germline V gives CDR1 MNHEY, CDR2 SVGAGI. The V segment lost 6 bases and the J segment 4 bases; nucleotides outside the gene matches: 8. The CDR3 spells CASSRTRSIETQYF. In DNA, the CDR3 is TGTGCCAGCAGCAGGACTAGATCCATAGAGACCCAGTACTTC.

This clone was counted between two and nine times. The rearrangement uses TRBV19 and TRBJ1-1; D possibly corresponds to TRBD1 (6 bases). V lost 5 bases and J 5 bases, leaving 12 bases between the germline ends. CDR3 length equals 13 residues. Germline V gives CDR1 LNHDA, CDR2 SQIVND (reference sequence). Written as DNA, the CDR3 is TGTGCCAGTAGTCCTACAGGGTATACTGAAGCTTTCTTT. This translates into CASSPTGYTEAFF. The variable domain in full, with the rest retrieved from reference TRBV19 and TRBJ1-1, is DGGITQSPKYLFRKEGQNVTLSCEQNLNHDAMYWYRQDPGQGLRLIYYSQIVNDFQKGDIAEGYSVSREKKESFPLTVTSAQKNPTAFYLCASSPTGYTEAFFGQGTRLTVV.

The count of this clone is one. CDR3 amino acids: CASSLQGPDEQYF. CDR3 in DNA: TGTGCCAGCAGCCTACAGGGTCCGGACGAGCAGTACTTC. The chain recombines TRBV11-2 with TRBJ2-7, with a possible D match to TRBD1 (6 bases). The ends were cut back, 5 bases at V and 5 bases at J, with 13 bases in the middle. This CDR3 region has 13 residues. Germline assignment: CDR1 SGHAT and CDR2 FQNNGV.

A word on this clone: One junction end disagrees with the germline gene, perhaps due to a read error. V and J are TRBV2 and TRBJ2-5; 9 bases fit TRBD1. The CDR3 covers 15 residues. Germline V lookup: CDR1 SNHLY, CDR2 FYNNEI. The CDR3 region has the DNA TGTGCCAGCAGAGAAGGGACAGGGACGGGAGAGACCCAGTACTTC. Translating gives CASREGTGTGETQYF.

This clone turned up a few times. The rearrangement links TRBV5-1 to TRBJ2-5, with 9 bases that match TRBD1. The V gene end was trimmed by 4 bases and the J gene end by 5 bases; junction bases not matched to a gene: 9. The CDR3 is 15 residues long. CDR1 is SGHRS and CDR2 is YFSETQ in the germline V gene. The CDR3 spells CASSISGQGVETQYF. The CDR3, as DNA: TGCGCCAGCAGCATTTCGGGACAGGGTGTGGAGACCCAGTACTTC.